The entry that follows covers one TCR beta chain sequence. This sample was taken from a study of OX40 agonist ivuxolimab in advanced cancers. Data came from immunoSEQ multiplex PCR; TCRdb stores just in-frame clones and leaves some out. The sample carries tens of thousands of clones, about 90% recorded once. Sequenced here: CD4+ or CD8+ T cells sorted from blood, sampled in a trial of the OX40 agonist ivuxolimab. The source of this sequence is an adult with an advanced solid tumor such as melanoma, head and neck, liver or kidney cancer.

Here the CDR3 DNA reads TGTGCCAGCAGCTTTCTTCCGGGACAAAGACAAGAGACCCAGTACTTC. It encodes CASSFLPGQRQETQYF. The rearrangement uses TRBV7-8 and TRBJ2-5, with TRBD1 as a possible D gene (6 bases). The CDR3 runs to 16 residues. The V gene's germline CDR1 is SGHVS and CDR2 FQNEAQ. V dropped 3 bases and J dropped 2 bases, with 16 bases sitting between them.